This T cell receptor beta chain emerged from a study of shared clonotypes between healthy human individuals. On this clone: Its antigen is unknown.

Study-wide points: Across several donors, naive CD4 shared 5% to 6%, naive CD8 over 3%, memory CD4 roughly 2.5%, memory CD8 0.4% to 0.5%. Rarefaction indicated that sorted-subset sequencing remained incomplete although depth was large.

Germline V lookup: CDR1 LNHDA, CDR2 SQIVND (reference sequence). Trimming shortened V by 4 bases and J by 4 bases, and 16 bases separated the two germline ends. This CDR3 is built from 15 residues. Samples underwent the assay at deep level. Here immunoSEQ multiplex PCR was the method, and the copy in TCRdb shows in-frame clones only, minus some. The sample has around 2.5 million clones, over 85% seen once. The J gene is TRBJ1-1, the V gene TRBV19, with D possibly matching TRBD1 (6 bases). The receptor was derived from a man between 18 and 29 years old in good health. Some clones in this sample may be carry-over from other donors' samples. Sequencing was carried out using naive CD4+ T cells from PBMCs. Subset given: CD45RA+ positively selected. The CDR3 sequence is CASSTTGRSGTEAFF. The DNA of the CDR3 is TGTGCCAGTAGTACAACAGGGCGTTCAGGCACTGAAGCTTTCTTT.